Listed here are 30 T cell receptor beta chains from one sample, sequenced in a study of long-term antiretroviral therapy in people with HIV. It was version v3.0 of the immunoSEQ assay that was run at survey level. Libraries were prepared by immunoSEQ multiplex PCR; TCRdb keeps only in-frame clonotypes and omits some of them. The sample consists of 30,000 or so clones, 93% of them appearing once. Sample: unsorted PBMCs, taken 6.2 years after starting antiretroviral therapy. The receptor set was obtained from a man in his forties or fifties with HIV.

The V gene is TRBV7-9, the J gene TRBJ1-1, with D possibly matching TRBD1 (5 bases). V was pared by 5 bases and J by 5 bases, with 18 bases between. The CDR3 runs to 15 residues. Germline-derived CDR1 and CDR2 are SEHNR and FQNEAQ (reference sequence). CDR3 sequence: CASSPGWAEQTEAFF. The CDR3 DNA reads TGTGCCAGCAGCCCAGGGTGGGCAGAACAGACTGAAGCTTTCTTT.

This rearrangement joins TRBV11-2 to TRBJ2-3; possibly TRBD2 for D (6 bases). With 1 base removed from V and 8 bases from J, the gap between germline ends came to 16 bases. Germline V gene lookup returns CDR1 SGHAT and CDR2 FQNNGV. This CDR3 comprises 15 residues. CDR3 sequence (DNA): TGTGCCAGCAGCTTAGTGGGACTTCTCCAGGGTACGCAGTATTTT. It codes for CASSLVGLLQGTQYF.

The chain combines TRBV28 with TRBJ1-1; D perhaps matches TRBD1 (5 bases). The CDR3 is 13 residues long. The germline CDR1 and CDR2 sequences are MDHEN and SYDVKM. V was shortened by 6 bases and J by 0 bases, with 8 bases between the two germline ends. The CDR3, as DNA: TGTGCCAGCAGCGGACACATGAACACTGAAGCTTTCTTT. Amino acid sequence: CASSGHMNTEAFF.

This clone appeared once. This chain connects TRBV5-1 to TRBJ1-6; D not certain. The CDR3 contains 14 residues. V lost 4 bases, J lost 7 bases, and 12 bases lay in between. Per the germline V gene, CDR1 is SGHRS and CDR2 is YFSETQ. The CDR3, as DNA: TGCGCCAGCAGCCCGTTATCTGAAAATTCACCCCTCCACTTT. Translated: CASSPLSENSPLHF. Full variable domain (remainder filled in from reference TRBV5-1 and TRBJ1-6): KAGVTQTPRYLIKTRGQQVTLSCSPISGHRSVSWYQQTPGQGLQFLFEYFSETQRNKGNFPGRFSGRQFSNSRSEMNVSTLELGDSALYLCASSPLSENSPLHFGNGTRLTVT.

The chain recombines TRBV27 with TRBJ1-4; 10 nucleotides agree with TRBD1. CDR3 length: 14 amino acids. After removal of 5 bases from V and 8 bases from J, the junction contained 5 bases not matched to a gene. Germline loops: CDR1 MNHEY, CDR2 SMNVEV (reference sequence). The CDR3 nucleotides read TGTGCCAGCAGTCTGGACAGGGGGAGAGAAAAACTGTTTTTT. Protein: CASSLDRGREKLFF.

The chain employs TRBV4-2 and TRBJ2-1; D is unresolved. There are 15 residues in the CDR3. The germline V gene encodes CDR1 LGHNA and CDR2 YNFKEQ. V lost 4 bases and J lost 3, with 13 bases in between. The CDR3 coding sequence is TGTGCCAGCAGCCCTTCTGGCGGACGCTACAATGAGCAGTTCTTC. It encodes CASSPSGGRYNEQFF.

The chain employs TRBV15 and TRBJ2-2, with a tentative D call TRBD2 (6 bases). The CDR3 runs to 16 residues. V shed 0 bases and J shed 5 bases, with 13 bases lying between them. The germline CDR1 and CDR2 sequences are LNHNV and YYDKDF (reference sequence). The CDR3 DNA reads TGTGCCACCAGCAGAGATCGAGGGGCGGGGACCGGGGAGCTGTTTTTT. Protein sequence: CATSRDRGAGTGELFF.

The chain joins TRBV6-1 to TRBJ1-5; no clear D. This CDR3 is built from 15 residues. V lost 5 bases and J 2 bases, leaving 13 bases between the germline ends. The germline CDR1 and CDR2 sequences are MNHNS and SASEGT. The CDR3 spells CASSWSNGGNQPQHF. CDR3 coding DNA: TGTGCCAGCAGTTGGTCGAACGGGGGCAATCAGCCCCAGCATTTT.

This rearrangement joins TRBV6-1 to TRBJ1-2; tentative D call: TRBD1 (6 bases). V lost 6 bases and J lost 4, with 18 bases in between. Germline V gene data show CDR1 as MNHNS and CDR2 as SASEGT. This CDR3 region has 15 residues. The DNA of the CDR3 is TGTGCCAGCAGCGAATTACAGGGTGGCTCCTATGGCTACACCTTC. This sequence encodes CASSELQGGSYGYTF.

The chain couples TRBV7-3 to TRBJ2-5; D is possibly TRBD1 (5 bases). The CDR3 totals 13 residues. Per the germline V gene, CDR1 is SGHTA and CDR2 is FQGTGA. Trimming cost V 5 bases and J 4 bases, with 11 bases left between them. This chain's CDR3 is CASSPIGAETQYF. CDR3 in DNA: TGTGCCAGCAGCCCGATAGGGGCAGAGACCCAGTACTTC.

The chain has TRBV2 and TRBJ2-5; D not resolved. The ends were cut back, 2 bases at V and 2 bases at J, with 9 bases in the middle. This CDR3 region has 14 residues. Looked up from germline, CDR1 is SNHLY and CDR2 is FYNNEI. For the CDR3, the DNA is TGTGCCAGCAGTGAAACGCAGATGCAAGAGACCCAGTACTTC. Its translation: CASSETQMQETQYF.

This clone was counted between two and nine times. The chain combines TRBV11-2 with TRBJ2-1; D might be TRBD2 (6 bases). The CDR3 extends over 15 amino acids. CDR1 is SGHAT and CDR2 is FQNNGV in the germline V gene. Deletions cut 1 base from V and 8 bases from J, with 15 bases between. The CDR3 loop is CASSLGGRPLDEQFF. The CDR3 DNA reads as TGTGCCAGCAGCTTAGGTGGGAGGCCCCTCGATGAGCAGTTCTTC.

This clone occurred once. The chain combines TRBV7-2 with TRBJ1-2; D is uncertain. The germline V gene has CDR1 SGHTA and CDR2 FQGNSA. V was cut by 4 bases and J by 0 bases, with 15 bases left in between. The CDR3 is made up of 16 amino acids. The CDR3 nucleotides are TGTGCCAGCAGCTCCCAATGGGCAGACACTAACTATGGCTACACCTTC. Amino acid sequence: CASSSQWADTNYGYTF.

V gene TRBV12-5 combines with J gene TRBJ1-3; D is undetermined. The CDR3 covers 16 residues. CDR1 LGHNT and CDR2 FRNRAP come from the germline V gene. V shed 0 bases and J shed 0 bases, with 9 bases lying between them. Here the CDR3 reads CASGLVSQISGNTIYF. The CDR3 DNA follows: TGTGCTAGTGGTTTGGTAAGCCAGATCTCTGGAAACACCATATATTTT. Looking up the rest from reference TRBV12-5 and TRBJ1-3 gives the full variable domain: DARVTQTPRHKVTEMGQEVTMRCQPILGHNTVFWYRQTMMQGLELLAYFRNRAPLDDSGMPKDRFSAEMPDATLATLKIQPSEPRDSAVYFCASGLVSQISGNTIYFGEGSWLTVV.

This clone is a singleton in its sample. The V call is TRBV7-9, the J call TRBJ1-5; maybe TRBD1 (5 bases). From germline, CDR1 is SEHNR and CDR2 FQNEAQ (reference sequence). The V end lost 3 bases, the J end lost 5 bases, and 8 bases lay between the germline ends. CDR3 length equals 13 residues. This chain's CDR3 is CASSFGADQPQHF. For the CDR3, the DNA is TGTGCCAGCAGCTTTGGGGCAGATCAGCCCCAGCATTTT.

CDR3 sequence (DNA): TGTGCCAGCAGTTGGCTCAAGGGACAGGCAGATGAAAAACTGTTTTTT. The encoded protein is CASSWLKGQADEKLFF. The chain joins TRBV6-6 to TRBJ1-4; the match to TRBD1 covers 8 bases. Germline lookup yields CDR1 MNHNY and CDR2 SVGAGI (reference sequence). V lost 4 bases, J lost 6 bases, and 10 bases stayed unmatched. The CDR3 has 16 residues.

This clone was observed a single time. The rearrangement links TRBV28 to TRBJ1-1; D possibly corresponds to TRBD1 (6 bases). Trimming pared 7 bases from V and 5 bases from J, leaving 23 bases between. Germline lookup yields CDR1 MDHEN and CDR2 SYDVKM. The CDR3 has 16 residues. DNA for the CDR3: TGTGCCAGCAAGTTTTTCTTCACCCAGGACAGTACTGAAGCTTTCTTT. Amino acid sequence: CASKFFFTQDSTEAFF.

The V call is TRBV9, the J call TRBJ2-1, with 12 bases identical to TRBD1. Per the germline V gene, CDR1 is SGDLS and CDR2 is YYNGEE. Trimming removed 4 bases from V and 7 bases from J; junction bases left unmatched: 6. The CDR3 runs 15 residues. This chain's CDR3 is CASSRGTGGRNEQFF. DNA for the CDR3: TGTGCCAGCAGCCGTGGGACAGGGGGCCGGAATGAGCAGTTCTTC.

The genes are TRBV5-4 and TRBJ2-2; 10 bases align to TRBD1. Germline V gene sequence: CDR1 SGHNT, CDR2 YYREEE (reference sequence). V shed 4 bases, J shed 6 bases, and the junction held 12 bases outside the gene matches. The CDR3 is made up of 17 amino acids. In DNA, the CDR3 is TGTGCCAGCAGCCCTCCGGGACAGGGGAGGTTATCCGGGGAGCTGTTTTTT. This translates into CASSPPGQGRLSGELFF.

This chain joins TRBV5-5 and TRBJ2-6, with no clear D. The CDR3 totals 12 residues. V shed 4 bases and J shed 6 bases, with 5 bases lying between them. Germline loops: CDR1 SGHKS, CDR2 YYEKEE (reference sequence). The CDR3 here is CASSAAANVLTF. The DNA of the CDR3 is TGTGCCAGCAGCGCGGCGGCCAACGTCCTGACTTTC.

This rearrangement joins TRBV6-5 to TRBJ2-7; a weak D match, TRBD2 (6 bases). V lost 5 bases, J lost 0 bases, and 11 bases lay in between. This CDR3 region has 14 residues. The V gene's germline CDR1 is MNHEY and CDR2 SVGAGI. Written as DNA, the CDR3 is TGTGCCAGCAGTGATAGCGGTTACTCCTACGAGCAGTACTTC. This sequence encodes CASSDSGYSYEQYF.

The V call is TRBV27, the J call TRBJ1-5; no reliable D call. Trimming left V 0 bases short and J 7 bases short, with 10 bases between. The CDR3 totals 14 residues. CDR1 MNHEY and CDR2 SMNVEV come from the germline V gene (reference sequence). CDR3 residues: CASSLSGGFQPQHF. In nucleotides, the CDR3 is TGTGCCAGCAGTTTATCGGGAGGTTTCCAGCCCCAGCATTTT.

The J gene is TRBJ1-2, the V gene TRBV4-1, with D possibly being TRBD1 (6 bases). This CDR3 contains 15 residues. V was shortened by 3 bases and J by 3 bases, with 14 bases between the two germline ends. Per germline, CDR1 MGHRA and CDR2 YSYEKL. The DNA of the CDR3 is TGCGCCAGCAGCCAGGGACAATCGGCCTACTATGGCTACACCTTC. Translating it yields CASSQGQSAYYGYTF.

The chain is built from TRBV5-1 and TRBJ2-3; 10 nucleotides match TRBD1. J lost 1 base, V lost 0 bases, and 8 bases had no gene match. The germline V gene encodes CDR1 SGHRS and CDR2 YFSETQ. The CDR3 consists of 18 residues. The CDR3 DNA reads as TGCGCCAGCAGCTTGGGGGACAGGGGACCCCTTGGCACAGATACGCAGTATTTT. It specifies CASSLGDRGPLGTDTQYF.

This chain connects TRBV5-1 to TRBJ2-7; D may be TRBD1 (5 bases). The CDR3 is 13 amino acids. V gave up 1 base and J gave up 4 bases, with 9 bases separating them. Germline V gives CDR1 SGHRS, CDR2 YFSETQ. This chain's CDR3 is CASSLSQGYEQYF. For the CDR3, the DNA is TGCGCCAGCAGCTTGAGCCAGGGATACGAGCAGTACTTC.

This chain links TRBV19 with TRBJ2-1; TRBD1 aligns across 9 bases. The CDR3 is 12 amino acids. Trimming at V came to 9 bases and at J to 7 bases, leaving 4 bases not matched to a gene. Germline CDR1 and CDR2: LNHDA and SQIVND (reference sequence). The CDR3 nucleotides read TGTGCCAGCCACGGACAGGGGAATGAGCAGTTCTTC. It yields the protein CASHGQGNEQFF.

The chain combines TRBV29-1 with TRBJ2-1, with D possibly TRBD2 on 5 matching bases. The germline V gene encodes CDR1 SQVTM and CDR2 ANQGSEA. Trimming stripped 3 bases from V and 7 bases from J, with 13 bases between. The CDR3 runs to 13 residues. This CDR3 is CSVEDWAGNEQFF. The CDR3 DNA follows: TGCAGCGTTGAGGACTGGGCTGGGAATGAGCAGTTCTTC.

The chain combines TRBV29-1 with TRBJ2-7, with 8 bases fitting TRBD1. With 6 bases clipped from V and 5 bases from J, the junction kept 6 bases outside the gene matches. The germline CDR1 and CDR2 sequences are SQVTM and ANQGSEA. The CDR3 loop spans 12 amino acids. The CDR3 loop reads CSVQGEVHEQYF. The CDR3 DNA follows: TGCAGCGTACAGGGGGAGGTCCACGAGCAGTACTTC.

The chain carries TRBV7-8 and TRBJ2-2, with 11 positions matching TRBD2. J was trimmed by 7 bases and V by 2 bases; bases with no gene match: 3. The CDR3 loop spans 15 amino acids. Germline lookup yields CDR1 SGHVS and CDR2 FQNEAQ. CDR3 sequence (DNA): TGTGCCAGCAGCTTATTGACTAGCGGGAACGGGGAGCTGTTTTTT. It specifies CASSLLTSGNGELFF.

The chain couples TRBV4-3 to TRBJ1-2, with 7 nucleotides matching TRBD1. This CDR3 has 15 amino acids. Germline trimming cut 2 bases from V and 8 bases from J; bases unmatched to any gene: 11. Germline-derived CDR1 and CDR2 are LGHNA and YSLEER. CDR3 sequence (DNA): TGCGCCAGCAGCCAATTACAGGGGAATTCCGAGGGCTACACCTTC. As protein: CASSQLQGNSEGYTF.